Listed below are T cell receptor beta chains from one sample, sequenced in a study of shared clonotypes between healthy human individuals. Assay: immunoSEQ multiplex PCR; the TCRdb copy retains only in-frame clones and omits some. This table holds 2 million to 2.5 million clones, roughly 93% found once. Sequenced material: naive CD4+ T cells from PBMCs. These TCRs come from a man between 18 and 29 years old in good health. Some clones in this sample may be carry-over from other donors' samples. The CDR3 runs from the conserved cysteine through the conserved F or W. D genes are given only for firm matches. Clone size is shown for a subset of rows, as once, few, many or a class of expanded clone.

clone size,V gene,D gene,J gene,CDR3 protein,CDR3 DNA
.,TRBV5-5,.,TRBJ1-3,CASSRTALSGNTIYF,TGTGCCAGCAGCAGGACGGCCCTCTCTGGAAACACCATATATTTT
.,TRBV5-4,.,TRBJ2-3,CASRPRGTGADTQYF,TGTGCCAGCAGGCCACGGGGCACTGGTGCAGATACGCAGTATTTT
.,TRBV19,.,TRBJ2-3,CASSILSAGSTDTQYF,TGTGCCAGTAGTATTTTATCGGCAGGAAGCACAGATACGCAGTATTTT
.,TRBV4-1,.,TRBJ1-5,CASSQDMAPGPQHF,TGCGCCAGCAGCCAAGATATGGCTCCCGGGCCCCAGCATTTT
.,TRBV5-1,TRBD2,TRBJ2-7,CASSLATSGRFTYEQYF,TGCGCCAGCAGCTTGGCGACTAGCGGGAGATTCACCTACGAGCAGTACTTC
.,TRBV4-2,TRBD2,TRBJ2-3,CASSYRLATDTQYF,TGTGCCAGCAGCTACCGACTAGCTACAGATACGCAGTATTTT
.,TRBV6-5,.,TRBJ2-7,CASSSLRVADPPEQYF,TGTGCCAGCAGTTCCCTTAGAGTAGCAGACCCCCCCGAGCAGTACTTC
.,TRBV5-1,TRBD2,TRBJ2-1,CASSPLAGINNEQFF,TGCGCCAGCAGCCCCCTAGCGGGAATCAACAATGAGCAGTTCTTC
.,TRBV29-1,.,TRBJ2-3,CSVEADTQYF,TGCAGCGTTGAGGCAGATACGCAGTATTTT
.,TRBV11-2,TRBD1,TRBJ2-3,CASSRQGVADTQYF,TGTGCCAGCAGCCGACAGGGGGTAGCAGATACGCAGTATTTT
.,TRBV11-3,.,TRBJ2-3,CASSLGGNSDTQYF,TGTGCCAGCAGCTTAGGAGGCAACTCAGATACGCAGTATTTT
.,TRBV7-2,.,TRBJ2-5,CASSSGGGRETQYF,TGTGCCAGCAGCTCTGGGGGGGGCAGAGAGACCCAGTACTTC
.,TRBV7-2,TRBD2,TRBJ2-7,CASRGGGALASYEQYF,TGTGCCAGCCGCGGGGGGGGCGCTTTAGCCTCCTACGAGCAGTACTTC
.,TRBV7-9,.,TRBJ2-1,CASSRTLYNEQFF,TGTGCCAGCAGCAGGACACTTTACAATGAGCAGTTCTTC
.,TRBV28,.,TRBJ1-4,CASSLIGESTNEKLFF,TGTGCCAGCAGTTTAATTGGGGAATCAACTAATGAAAAACTGTTTTTT
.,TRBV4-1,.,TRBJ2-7,CASSPKGGGEQYF,TGCGCCAGCAGCCCTAAGGGGGGAGGCGAGCAGTACTTC
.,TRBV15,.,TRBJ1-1,CATSRGGMNTEAFF,TGTGCCACCAGCAGAGGGGGAATGAACACTGAAGCTTTCTTT
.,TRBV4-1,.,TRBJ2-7,CASSQNTGPYEQYF,TGCGCCAGCAGCCAAAACACAGGGCCCTACGAGCAGTACTTC
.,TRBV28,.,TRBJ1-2,CASTSVRAKTKNYGYTF,TGTGCCAGCACCTCCGTTAGAGCCAAAACAAAAAACTATGGCTACACCTTC
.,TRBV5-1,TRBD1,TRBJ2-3,CASSEGQGRGADTQYF,TGCGCCAGCAGCGAGGGACAGGGTCGGGGTGCAGATACGCAGTATTTT
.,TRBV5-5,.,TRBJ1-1,CASSLAAGAGEAFF,TGTGCCAGCAGCTTGGCCGCCGGGGCGGGTGAAGCTTTCTTT
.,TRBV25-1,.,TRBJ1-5,CASSEWGGGQPQHF,TGTGCCAGCAGTGAATGGGGGGGCGGGCAGCCCCAGCATTTT
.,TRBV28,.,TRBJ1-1,CASSFVSGRADPREAFF,TGTGCCAGCAGTTTCGTGAGCGGGAGGGCCGATCCCCGTGAAGCTTTCTTT
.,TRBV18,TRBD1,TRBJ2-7,CASSPMWDRVTYEQYF,TGTGCCAGCTCACCAATGTGGGACAGGGTAACCTACGAGCAGTACTTC
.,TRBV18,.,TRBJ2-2,CASSLGRIGTGELFF,TGTGCCAGCTCACTGGGCAGGATTGGGACCGGGGAGCTGTTTTTT
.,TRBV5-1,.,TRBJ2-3,CASSSDGGGADTQYF,TGCGCCAGCAGCTCGGATGGGGGGGGCGCAGATACGCAGTATTTT
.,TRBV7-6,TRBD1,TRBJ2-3,CASSLGQGTALDTQYF,TGTGCCAGCAGCCTGGGACAGGGGACGGCCTTAGATACGCAGTATTTT
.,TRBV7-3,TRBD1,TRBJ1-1,CASSRDRGLYEAFF,TGTGCCAGCAGCCGGGACAGGGGCCTGTATGAAGCTTTCTTT
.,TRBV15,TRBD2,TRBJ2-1,CATSRGVAGVNEQFF,TGTGCCACCAGCAGGGGGGTAGCGGGAGTCAATGAGCAGTTCTTC
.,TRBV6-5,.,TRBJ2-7,CASSYSVGREQYF,TGTGCCAGCAGTTACTCTGTGGGTAGGGAGCAGTACTTC
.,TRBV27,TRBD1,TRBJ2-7,CASSLTGISYEQYF,TGTGCCAGCAGTCTGACAGGGATCTCCTACGAGCAGTACTTC
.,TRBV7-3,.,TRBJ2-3,CASSLRGLSTDTQYF,TGTGCCAGCAGCTTAAGGGGACTTTCCACAGATACGCAGTATTTT
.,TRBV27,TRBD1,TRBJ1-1,CASSLLSGGGTEAFF,TGTGCCAGCAGTTTGCTATCAGGGGGCGGAACTGAAGCTTTCTTT
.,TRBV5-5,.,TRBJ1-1,CASSRQRGNHEAFF,TGTGCCAGCAGTCGACAGAGGGGAAACCATGAAGCTTTCTTT
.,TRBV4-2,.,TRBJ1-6,CASSQFRGGNNSPLHF,TGTGCCAGCAGCCAGTTTAGAGGGGGAAACAATTCACCCCTCCACTTT
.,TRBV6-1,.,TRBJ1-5,CASSTHQRGQPQHF,TGTGCCAGCAGTACACACCAGAGAGGGCAGCCCCAGCATTTT
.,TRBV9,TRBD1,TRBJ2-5,CASSVGGGRETQYF,TGTGCCAGCAGCGTAGGAGGGGGCCGGGAGACCCAGTACTTC
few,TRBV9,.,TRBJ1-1,CASSIRGNTEAFF,TGTGCCAGCTCAATAAGGGGGAACACTGAAGCTTTCTTT
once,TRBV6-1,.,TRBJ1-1,CASRAIRNTEAFF,TGTGCCAGCAGGGCAATAAGGAACACTGAAGCTTTCTTT
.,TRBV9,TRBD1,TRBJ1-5,CASSGDRGDNQPQHF,TGTGCCAGCAGCGGGGACAGGGGAGACAATCAGCCCCAGCATTTT
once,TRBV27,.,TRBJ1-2,CASSRGAPGRYGYTF,TGTGCCAGCAGCCGGGGGGCCCCAGGGCGCTATGGCTACACCTTC